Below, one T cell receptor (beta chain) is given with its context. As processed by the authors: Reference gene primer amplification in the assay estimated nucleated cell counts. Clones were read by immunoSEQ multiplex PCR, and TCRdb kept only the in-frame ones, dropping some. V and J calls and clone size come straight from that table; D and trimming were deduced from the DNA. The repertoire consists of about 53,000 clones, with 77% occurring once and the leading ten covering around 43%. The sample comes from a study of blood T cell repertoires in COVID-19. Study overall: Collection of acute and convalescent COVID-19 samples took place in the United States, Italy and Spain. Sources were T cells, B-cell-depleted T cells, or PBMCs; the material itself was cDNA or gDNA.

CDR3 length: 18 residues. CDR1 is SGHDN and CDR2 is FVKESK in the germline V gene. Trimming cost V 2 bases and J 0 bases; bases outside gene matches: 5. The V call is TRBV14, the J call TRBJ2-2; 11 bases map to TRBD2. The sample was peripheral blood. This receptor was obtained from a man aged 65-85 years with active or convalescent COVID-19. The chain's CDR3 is CASSQRALAGANTGELFF. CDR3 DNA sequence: TGTGCCAGCAGCCAAAGAGCACTAGCGGGAGCGAACACCGGGGAGCTGTTTTTT.